This paragraph reports one T cell receptor (beta chain). Its specificity is not known. This sample also contains other DNA sequences that code for the same CDR3. Autoimmune disease history or systemic immunosuppression led to patients being barred. This record belongs to a study of OX40 agonist ivuxolimab in advanced cancers. The overall study: Ivuxolimab, an agonist antibody against OX40 (CD134), was given to patients.

CDR3 size: 14 residues. Germline CDR1 SGHRS, CDR2 YFSETQ. V dropped 3 bases and J dropped 4; count of bases not matched to a gene: 5. Generated by immunoSEQ multiplex PCR, the TCRdb table keeps only in-frame clones and is missing some. The sample has fewer than 85,000 clones; more than 75% are singletons. Regarding the study as a whole: Both CD4+ and CD8+ T cell populations in blood had undergone clonal expansion by week 6 at 0.1 to 3.0 mg/kg.

This specimen consisted of CD4+ or CD8+ T cells sorted from blood, obtained in a trial of the OX40 agonist ivuxolimab. This clonotype was obtained from an adult with an advanced solid tumor such as melanoma, head and neck, liver or kidney cancer. The genes are TRBV5-1 and TRBJ2-5, with 8 bases that match TRBD1. The CDR3 here is CASSYSGTGETQYF. The CDR3 coding sequence is TGCGCCAGCAGCTACTCCGGGACAGGAGAGACCCAGTACTTC.